This TCR beta chain was obtained from a study of control samples from healthy donors and cancer patients (dated by TCRdb to between 2020 and 2021). The cysteine opens and the phenylalanine closes a CDR3 of 17 amino acids. Just CDR3 DNA is preserved here, 51 bases in frame from base 1. At the junction V is shortened by 4 bases and J by 4 bases; bases outside the gene matches: 10. Looking up the germline V gene yields CDR1 SGHDN and CDR2 FVKESK. A remark on this clone: Its antigen specificity is not known. No base quality values were provided; no much bigger clone lies one nucleotide off.

Library preparation employed the immunoSEQ multiplex PCR assay. TCRdb's version of the immuneACCESS table is confined to in-frame rearrangements and falls short of the full clone set. An unresolved V gene accounts for under half of the shortfall where checked; the remainder is of unknown origin. The sample table contains around 130,000 clones; only one count was recorded for around nine tenths of them. Of the sample, more than 2% is held by the ten largest clones. What was sequenced was blood. The chain is assembled from TRBV14 and TRBJ2-5, and TRBD2 aligns with 12 junction nucleotides. The receptor comes from a man between 18 and 29 years old in good health. The bases are TGTGCCAGCAGCCGGGAGACTAGCGGGAGCGAGGGAGAGACCCAGTACTTC. It codes for CASSRETSGSEGETQYF.